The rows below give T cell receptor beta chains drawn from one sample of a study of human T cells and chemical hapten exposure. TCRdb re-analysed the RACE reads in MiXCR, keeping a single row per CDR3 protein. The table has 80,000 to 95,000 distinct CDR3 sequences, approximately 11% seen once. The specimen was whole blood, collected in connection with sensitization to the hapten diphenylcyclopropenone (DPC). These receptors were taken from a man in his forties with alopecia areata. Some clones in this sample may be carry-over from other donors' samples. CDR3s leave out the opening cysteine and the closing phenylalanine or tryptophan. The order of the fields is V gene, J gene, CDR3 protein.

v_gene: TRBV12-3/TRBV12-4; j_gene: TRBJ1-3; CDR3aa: ASSYSGNTIY
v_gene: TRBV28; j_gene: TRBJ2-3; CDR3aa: ASKVSRATDTQY
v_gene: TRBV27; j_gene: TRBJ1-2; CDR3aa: ASSFMWTGGARDYGYT
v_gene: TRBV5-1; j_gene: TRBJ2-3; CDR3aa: ASSSTSMPDTQY
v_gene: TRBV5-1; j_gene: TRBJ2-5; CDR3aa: ASSFSLALETQY
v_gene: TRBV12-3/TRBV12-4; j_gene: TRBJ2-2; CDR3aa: ASSLARGGLNTGELF
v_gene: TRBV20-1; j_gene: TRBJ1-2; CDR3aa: SARGSHYGYT
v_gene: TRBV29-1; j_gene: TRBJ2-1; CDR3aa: SVAYRIGEQF
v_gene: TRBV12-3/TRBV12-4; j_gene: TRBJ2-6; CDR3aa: ASSPGNSGANVLT
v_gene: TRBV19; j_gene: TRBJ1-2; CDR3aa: ASLGRGYT
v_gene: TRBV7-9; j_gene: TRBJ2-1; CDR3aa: ASSTLTGARGNEQF
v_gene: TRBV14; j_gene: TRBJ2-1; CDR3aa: ASSPIAGLNEQF
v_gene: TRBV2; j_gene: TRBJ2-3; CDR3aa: ASSPGGISTDTQY
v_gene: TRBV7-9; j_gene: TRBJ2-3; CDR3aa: ASGLASGTDTQY
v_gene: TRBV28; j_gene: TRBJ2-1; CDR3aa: ASSGRGIYNEQF